This T cell receptor beta chain was obtained from a study of shared clonotypes between healthy human individuals. Study in general: Aged between 18 and 49, the donors were a couple of women and three men.

This CDR3 is 15 amino acids long. From germline, CDR1 is SNHLY and CDR2 FYNNEI. Between the trimmed V and J ends, which lost 9 bases and 0 bases, there was a span of 15 bases. The study drew all its donors from Caucasian adults living in Nashville, Tennessee. Unsorted samples, those not sorted, used roughly 87 million PBMCs for genomic DNA. The sequenced material, unsorted PBMC DNA, was run on ten immunoSEQ deep assay plates. Produced via immunoSEQ multiplex PCR; TCRdb's table is partial and in-frame only. The repertoire holds about half a million clones, with around 80% as singletons. The specimen was PBMCs. This chain joins TRBV2 and TRBJ1-3; D uncertain. The TCR originated in a woman aged 40 to 50 in good health. Some clones in this sample may be carry-over from other donors' samples. The CDR3 region is CASSLTRNSGNTIYF. CDR3 DNA sequence: TGTGCCAGTTCCCTAACACGAAACTCTGGAAACACCATATATTTT.